The source of this T cell receptor (beta chain) is a study of cytomegalovirus exposure and HLA in healthy donors. Study details: An earlier analysis identified approximately 110 million unique TCR beta sequences in 170 million or so T cells. Study-wide results and limits: A list of roughly 180 TCR beta chains associated with cytomegalovirus was given. Data from an earlier analysis indicated that most TCR beta V segments were productive either about 87% or about 30% of the time. A later analysis associated around 17,000 TCR beta sequences with HLA alleles at a 0.05 false discovery rate.

With regard to this clone: The antigen is undetermined.

With 60 Vbeta and 13 Jbeta primers, the PCR was carried out. Clones were sequenced by immunoSEQ multiplex PCR, and TCRdb holds only the in-frame ones, with some missing. The data contain about 190,000 clones, around 81% of them singletons. Trimming took 7 bases from V and 2 from J; bases not matched to a gene: 7. The CDR3 loop spans 15 amino acids. CDR1 and CDR2 (germline): MNHEY, SMNVEV (reference sequence). The TCR sequence derives from a man younger than 30 in good health and CMV-seronegative. This chain uses TRBV27 with TRBJ2-5; 10 bases are a match to TRBD2. The sample consisted of PBMCs. The CDR3 is CASKRGGNLQETQYF. CDR3 DNA sequence: TGTGCCAGCAAGCGGGGGGGCAATCTTCAAGAGACCCAGTACTTC.